These 27 T cell receptor beta chains share one sample of origin, sequenced in a study of shared clonotypes between healthy human individuals. CD45RO-negative cells were positively selected for CCR7, leaving out terminally differentiated effector memory CD45RA+ cells. Sequenced by immunoSEQ multiplex PCR; TCRdb stores in-frame clones only, minus some. Among hundreds of thousands of clones, roughly 95% were seen once, and the ten largest hold 0.095% to 0.12%. Material for sequencing was naive CD8+ T cells sorted from blood. These receptors came from a woman aged 25 to 39 in good health.

The chain links TRBV27 to TRBJ1-5; D is undetermined. Germline V gene data show CDR1 as MNHEY and CDR2 as SMNVEV (reference sequence). This CDR3 is built from 11 residues. Trimming removed 8 bases from V and 7 bases from J, with 9 bases in between. Here the CDR3 DNA reads TGTGCCAGCGGCCCATGGCAGCCCCAGCATTTT. Translating it yields CASGPWQPQHF.

The V call is TRBV4-1, the J call TRBJ1-1; TRBD1 is a possible D gene (6 bases). The germline V gene has CDR1 MGHRA and CDR2 YSYEKL. Deletions cut 3 bases from V and 1 base from J, with 15 bases between. This CDR3 contains 16 residues. CDR3: CASSHTRDTKNTEAFF. The CDR3 DNA is TGCGCCAGCAGCCATACCCGGGACACCAAGAACACTGAAGCTTTCTTT.

This clone has only one observation. Distinct nucleotide sequences in the sample also encode this CDR3. The chain is built from TRBV5-6 and TRBJ2-5, with 11 bases fitting TRBD1. The J call is in doubt because the DNA end fits TRBJ2-7 better. CDR3 size: 14 residues. Looked up from germline, CDR1 is SGHDT and CDR2 is YYEEEE. The CDR3: CASSPGTGGYEQYF. The DNA of the CDR3 is TGTGCCAGCAGCCCCGGGACAGGGGGTTACGAGCAGTACTTC.

Note on this clone: Other DNA sequences in the sample encode the same CDR3. This sequence joins TRBV15 and TRBJ1-3, with unresolved D. The CDR3 consists of 15 residues. The V gene lost 0 bases and the J gene lost 2 bases, with 8 bases spanning the gap. Germline CDR1 LNHNV, CDR2 YYDKDF (reference sequence). The CDR3 here is CATSRDRGAGNTIYF. CDR3 sequence (DNA): TGTGCCACCAGCAGAGATCGGGGTGCTGGAAACACCATATATTTT. The full variable domain, rest sourced from reference TRBV15 and TRBJ1-3, is DAMVIQNPRYQVTQFGKPVTLSCSQTLNHNVMYWYQQKSSQAPKLLFHYYDKDFNNEADTPDNFQSRRPNTSFCFLDIRSPGLGDTAMYLCATSRDRGAGNTIYFGEGSWLTVV.

The chain uses TRBV7-8 and TRBJ2-1; 8 bases agree with TRBD2. The V segment lost 1 base and the J segment 8 bases; nucleotides outside the gene matches: 7. CDR3 size: 15 residues. From germline, CDR1 is SGHVS and CDR2 FQNEAQ. The CDR3 protein is CASSLVISGVDEQFF. The CDR3 bases are TGTGCCAGCAGCTTAGTGATTAGCGGGGTGGATGAGCAGTTCTTC.

The chain joins TRBV9 to TRBJ2-7; 8 bases agree with TRBD1. Unmatched junction bases numbered 13, after V lost 3 bases and J lost 2 bases. The germline CDR1 and CDR2 sequences are SGDLS and YYNGEE. There are 17 residues in the CDR3. CDR3 in DNA: TGTGCCAGCAGCGAGGGTGGTGGGTGGACAGGGCCCTACGAGCAGTACTTC. This translates into CASSEGGGWTGPYEQYF.

The CDR3 DNA follows: TGTGCCAGCTCACCACCAAACAGGGAGGACACCATATATTTT. Its translation: CASSPPNREDTIYF. The chain has TRBV18 and TRBJ1-3; D possibly corresponds to TRBD1 (6 bases). This CDR3 comprises 14 residues. The germline V gene encodes CDR1 KGHSH and CDR2 LQKENI. V was shortened by 0 bases and J by 8 bases, with 11 bases between the two germline ends.

This sequence joins TRBV28 and TRBJ2-1; D ambiguous. The CDR3 spans 14 residues. The germline V gene encodes CDR1 MDHEN and CDR2 SYDVKM. Trimming took 5 bases from V and 7 from J, leaving 15 bases between them. The CDR3: CASSPVGYGNEQFF. CDR3 DNA: TGTGCCAGCAGTCCGGTGGGCTATGGGAATGAGCAGTTCTTC.

The chain is built from TRBV6-1 and TRBJ2-3; 10 nucleotides line up with TRBD2. J lost 1 base, V lost 2 bases, and 9 bases had no gene match. Germline CDR1 reads MNHNS; CDR2 reads SASEGT. The CDR3 loop spans 18 amino acids. The CDR3 here is CASSELPGLAGGTDTQYF. DNA for the CDR3: TGTGCCAGCAGTGAACTACCTGGGCTAGCGGGGGGCACAGATACGCAGTATTTT.

The V gene is TRBV27, the J gene TRBJ2-1; 14 bases agree with TRBD2. From germline, CDR1 is MNHEY and CDR2 SMNVEV (reference sequence). V was pared by 8 bases and J by 7 bases, with 10 bases of the junction left unmatched. This CDR3 comprises 16 residues. CDR3: CASAPGTSGSRNEQFF. CDR3 in DNA: TGTGCCAGCGCGCCCGGGACTAGCGGGAGTAGGAATGAGCAGTTCTTC.

The CDR3, as DNA: TGTGCCTGGAGTGTCGGGGCTTGGATGCCACCCCTCCACTTT. The encoded protein is CAWSVGAWMPPLHF. The chain carries TRBV30 and TRBJ1-6; D possibly corresponds to TRBD1 (5 bases). This CDR3 contains 14 residues. Trimming pared 0 bases from V and 11 bases from J, leaving 14 bases between. In germline, CDR1 is GTSNPN, CDR2 SVGIG (reference sequence).

The chain links TRBV28 to TRBJ2-7, with a possible D match to TRBD1 (6 bases). V lost 2 bases to trimming and J lost 2 bases, with 13 bases between them. Germline values: CDR1 MDHEN, CDR2 SYDVKM. This CDR3 spans 15 amino acids. The CDR3 bases are TGTGCCAGCAGTTTAATTGGTCAGGGGACCTACGAGCAGTACTTC. Amino acid sequence: CASSLIGQGTYEQYF.

This chain links TRBV27 with TRBJ2-5; D may be TRBD1 (6 bases). This CDR3 is 15 amino acids long. The germline V and J ends were trimmed by 1 base and 5 bases, with 14 bases remaining between them. Germline loops: CDR1 MNHEY, CDR2 SMNVEV (reference sequence). CDR3 nucleotide sequence: TGTGCCAGCAGTTTATGGACAGACAAAGGGGAGACCCAGTACTTC. It encodes CASSLWTDKGETQYF.

This clone was detected once. This chain joins TRBV28 and TRBJ2-2, with 13 nucleotides matching TRBD2. Germline values: CDR1 MDHEN, CDR2 SYDVKM. The J segment lost 5 bases and the V segment lost 6 bases, leaving 12 bases of the junction unmatched. This CDR3 is 18 amino acids long. CDR3 protein: CASRPGLAGQGRTGELFF. CDR3 in DNA: TGTGCCAGCAGACCGGGACTAGCGGGACAGGGGAGAACCGGGGAGCTGTTTTTT.

As regards this clone: This same CDR3 is encoded by further DNA sequences in the sample. The chain combines TRBV6-5 with TRBJ2-7, with no clear D. Between the trimmed V and J ends, which lost 2 bases and 3 bases, there was a span of 8 bases. Germline CDR1 reads MNHEY; CDR2 reads SVGAGI. The CDR3 length is 13 residues. The CDR3 region is CASSYGTGYEQYF. DNA for the CDR3: TGTGCCAGCAGTTACGGCACTGGCTACGAGCAGTACTTC.

This chain uses TRBV28 with TRBJ1-2; D might be TRBD1 (5 bases). Trimming removed 1 base from V and 6 bases from J, with 15 bases in between. The CDR3 has 15 residues. The germline CDR1 and CDR2 sequences are MDHEN and SYDVKM. The CDR3 DNA sequence: TGTGCCAGCAGTTTATCAGCCTACGGGGCGAATGGCTACACCTTC. Translating it yields CASSLSAYGANGYTF.

Notes on this clone: Distinct nucleotide sequences in the sample also encode this CDR3. V usage is TRBV28 and J usage is TRBJ1-1; D gene ambiguous. Trimming cost V 2 bases and J 4 bases, with 8 bases left between them. The CDR3 loop spans 13 amino acids. Germline lookup yields CDR1 MDHEN and CDR2 SYDVKM. The CDR3 sequence: CASSLRGITEAFF. DNA of the CDR3: TGTGCCAGCAGTTTACGTGGGATCACTGAAGCTTTCTTT.

V is TRBV5-1 and J is TRBJ2-3, with 11 bases fitting TRBD2. Trimming cost V 5 bases and J 3 bases; bases outside gene matches: 20. This CDR3 has 20 amino acids. CDR1 is SGHRS, CDR2 YFSETQ, per germline. CDR3 bases: TGCGCCAGCAGGAGACTTTATAGCGGGAGGGCTCCATTAGGGACAGATACGCAGTATTTT. Protein product: CASRRLYSGRAPLGTDTQYF.

This chain links TRBV28 with TRBJ1-1; 9 bases map to TRBD1. This CDR3 contains 14 residues. Trimming cost V 2 bases and J 4 bases; bases outside gene matches: 2. Germline V gene data show CDR1 as MDHEN and CDR2 as SYDVKM. CDR3 sequence reads: CASSLMTGGTEAFF. In DNA, the CDR3 is TGTGCCAGCAGTTTAATGACAGGGGGCACTGAAGCTTTCTTT. Full variable domain (outside the CDR3, taken from reference TRBV28 and TRBJ1-1): DVKVTQSSRYLVKRTGEKVFLECVQDMDHENMFWYRQDPGLGLRLIYFSYDVKMKEKGDIPEGYSVSREKKERFSLILESASTNQTSMYLCASSLMTGGTEAFFGQGTRLTVV.

The J gene is TRBJ1-1, the V gene TRBV14; possible D gene TRBD1, 6 bases. Trimming removed 0 bases at V and 1 base at J, with 15 bases between. Germline CDR1 is SGHDN and CDR2 is FVKESK. The CDR3 loop spans 17 amino acids. CDR3 amino acids: CASSQDPRGRGNTEAFF. DNA for the CDR3: TGTGCCAGCAGCCAAGATCCCCGGGGGCGCGGGAACACTGAAGCTTTCTTT.

The chain carries TRBV6-6 and TRBJ1-1; a possible D gene is TRBD1 (5 bases). The CDR3 contains 16 residues. Trimming pared 7 bases from V and 0 bases from J, leaving 18 bases between. CDR1 is MNHNY and CDR2 is SVGAGI in the germline V gene (reference sequence). CDR3 sequence (DNA): TGTGCCAGCACCTACTTACGTGGGGGGATGAACACTGAAGCTTTCTTT. Translation gives CASTYLRGGMNTEAFF.

V is TRBV6-5 and J is TRBJ2-1; maybe TRBD1 (5 bases). V gave up 6 bases and J gave up 8 bases, with 17 bases separating them. The germline CDR1 and CDR2 sequences are MNHEY and SVGAGI. CDR3 length equals 14 residues. The CDR3 region is CASRRQRGIDEQFF. DNA for the CDR3: TGTGCCAGCAGGCGGCAAAGGGGTATAGATGAGCAGTTCTTC.

The rearrangement uses TRBV30 and TRBJ2-3; 8 nucleotides align to TRBD1. V was pared by 0 bases and J by 0 bases, with 14 bases of the junction left unmatched. The CDR3 contains 19 residues. Germline-derived CDR1 and CDR2 are GTSNPN and SVGIG (reference sequence). The chain's CDR3 is CAWSVVELWTGTSTDTQYF. The DNA for the CDR3 is TGTGCCTGGAGTGTAGTCGAATTATGGACAGGGACTAGCACAGATACGCAGTATTTT.

The chain couples TRBV5-5 to TRBJ2-2, with D perhaps TRBD2 (6 bases). The V end was cut by 1 base, the J end by 4 bases, with 14 bases between. Germline V lookup: CDR1 SGHKS, CDR2 YYEKEE (reference sequence). The CDR3 extends over 16 amino acids. This CDR3 reads CASSLIREWTTGELFF. As DNA, the CDR3 is TGTGCCAGCAGCTTGATCCGGGAGTGGACCACCGGGGAGCTGTTTTTT.

J is TRBJ1-1 and V is TRBV28; D unclear. V was pared by 1 base and J by 4 bases, with 4 bases between. CDR3 length equals 12 residues. CDR1 is MDHEN, CDR2 SYDVKM, per germline. CDR3 protein: CASSLFRTEAFF. For the CDR3, the DNA is TGTGCCAGCAGTTTATTTCGCACTGAAGCTTTCTTT.

J is TRBJ1-2 and V is TRBV5-1, with D unresolved. V lost 4 bases and J lost 10, with 14 bases in between. The CDR3 is 12 amino acids. CDR1 SGHRS and CDR2 YFSETQ come from the germline V gene. CDR3 loop: CASSNGGVVYTF. CDR3 sequence (DNA): TGCGCCAGCAGCAACGGTGGGGTAGTCTACACCTTC.

The rearrangement joins TRBV7-9 to TRBJ2-7; 7 nucleotides line up with TRBD1. V shed 5 bases and J 6 bases; nucleotides not matched to a gene: 10. The CDR3 totals 14 residues. The germline CDR1 and CDR2 sequences are SEHNR and FQNEAQ (reference sequence). CDR3 coding DNA: TGTGCCAGCAGCCAAGACAGGGTGGGGCTCGAGCAGTACTTC. Amino acid sequence: CASSQDRVGLEQYF.